Listed below are T cell receptor beta chains from one sample, sequenced in a study of cytomegalovirus exposure and HLA in healthy donors. Using immunoSEQ multiplex PCR, the repertoire was profiled, and TCRdb retains in-frame clones only, with some absent. The data contain around 110,000 clones, around three fifths of them singletons. The sample was PBMCs. The receptors come from a woman in her forties in good health and CMV-seropositive. The CDR3 runs from the conserved cysteine through the conserved F or W. The order of the fields is CDR3 DNA, CDR3 protein, clone size, V gene, D gene, J gene. A D gene is named only where the DNA matches it firmly. A clone size is listed for some rows: how often the clone was seen (once, few, many), or a class if it is expanded.

cdr3_nt: TGTGCCAGCAGTTTATGGGGGGACTATGGCTACACCTTC; cdr3_aa: CASSLWGDYGYTF; clone_size: NA; v_call: TRBV27; d_call: NA; j_call: TRBJ1-2
cdr3_nt: TGTGCCAGCAGTTTGGGGGGCGCACAGGGGTACGGCTTGGGCTATGGCTACACCTTC; cdr3_aa: CASSLGGAQGYGLGYGYTF; clone_size: NA; v_call: TRBV27; d_call: TRBD1; j_call: TRBJ1-2
cdr3_nt: TGTGCCAGCAGCTTGAGGCGGGGGGGCCCGGGGGAGACCCAGTACTTC; cdr3_aa: CASSLRRGGPGETQYF; clone_size: NA; v_call: TRBV5-4; d_call: TRBD2; j_call: TRBJ2-5
cdr3_nt: TGCGCCAGCAGCTCAGGTCTAGCGGGGAACACCGGGGAGCTGTTTTTT; cdr3_aa: CASSSGLAGNTGELFF; clone_size: NA; v_call: TRBV5-1; d_call: TRBD2; j_call: TRBJ2-2
cdr3_nt: TGTGCCAGCAGCTTAGCGGGGGAAACTGAAGCTTTCTTT; cdr3_aa: CASSLAGETEAFF; clone_size: few; v_call: TRBV13; d_call: NA; j_call: TRBJ1-1
cdr3_nt: TGCAGCGTCGCGGACAGGGGCGGCAATCAGCCCCAGCATTTT; cdr3_aa: CSVADRGGNQPQHF; clone_size: few; v_call: TRBV29-1; d_call: TRBD1; j_call: TRBJ1-5
cdr3_nt: TGTGCCAGCAGCTTAGTCACAGGGGCCGGGGAGCTGTTTTTT; cdr3_aa: CASSLVTGAGELFF; clone_size: NA; v_call: TRBV7-8; d_call: TRBD1; j_call: TRBJ2-2
cdr3_nt: TGCGCCAGCAGCTTGGGCCCCGGGCTAGCGGGGCAAACTTCTAGCTCCTACGAGCAGTACTTC; cdr3_aa: CASSLGPGLAGQTSSSYEQYF; clone_size: NA; v_call: TRBV5-1; d_call: TRBD2; j_call: TRBJ2-7
cdr3_nt: TGTGCCAGCAGCTTAGGGACAGGGGGCACAGATACGCAGTATTTT; cdr3_aa: CASSLGTGGTDTQYF; clone_size: few; v_call: TRBV5-6; d_call: TRBD1; j_call: TRBJ2-3
cdr3_nt: TGTGCCAGCAACAGGGGCCCCTACGAGCAGTACTTC; cdr3_aa: CASNRGPYEQYF; clone_size: NA; v_call: TRBV5-6; d_call: TRBD1; j_call: TRBJ2-7
cdr3_nt: TGTGCCAGCAGCTCGCCCTTCAACCAGGCAAGCTACGAGCAGTACTTC; cdr3_aa: CASSSPFNQASYEQYF; clone_size: NA; v_call: TRBV7-9; d_call: NA; j_call: TRBJ2-7
cdr3_nt: TGTGCCAGTAGTATAGAGCGGTTAGCGCTCTCCTACGAGCAGTACTTC; cdr3_aa: CASSIERLALSYEQYF; clone_size: NA; v_call: TRBV19; d_call: NA; j_call: TRBJ2-7
cdr3_nt: TGTGCCACCGCTCCGGGGGTCCAAGAGACCCAGTACTTC; cdr3_aa: CATAPGVQETQYF; clone_size: NA; v_call: TRBV6-1; d_call: NA; j_call: TRBJ2-5
cdr3_nt: TGTGCCAGCAGCTTAGGGCCGCAGGGGGGAAACGAAAAACTGTTTTTT; cdr3_aa: CASSLGPQGGNEKLFF; clone_size: NA; v_call: TRBV7-6; d_call: TRBD1; j_call: TRBJ1-4
cdr3_nt: TGTGCCAGTAGGGGGACAGGGCCTATCAATCAGCCCCAGCATTTT; cdr3_aa: CASRGTGPINQPQHF; clone_size: NA; v_call: TRBV19; d_call: TRBD1; j_call: TRBJ1-5
cdr3_nt: TGTGCCAGCAGAAATCCGGGAGAGACAGATACGCAGTATTTT; cdr3_aa: CASRNPGETDTQYF; clone_size: NA; v_call: TRBV7-9; d_call: NA; j_call: TRBJ2-3
cdr3_nt: TGCGCCAGCATCCAGAGGGACTCCTACAATGAGCAGTTCTTC; cdr3_aa: CASIQRDSYNEQFF; clone_size: NA; v_call: TRBV10-1; d_call: NA; j_call: TRBJ2-1
cdr3_nt: TGCAGCGTTGCGAGTGGCACTGAAGCTTTCTTT; cdr3_aa: CSVASGTEAFF; clone_size: NA; v_call: TRBV29-1; d_call: NA; j_call: TRBJ1-1
cdr3_nt: TGTGCCAGCAGCTCGCCGCGGGGTGGGAGCTCCTACGAGCAGTACTTC; cdr3_aa: CASSSPRGGSSYEQYF; clone_size: once; v_call: TRBV27; d_call: NA; j_call: TRBJ2-7
cdr3_nt: TGTGCCAGCAGTTCCCCCAACTACGAGCAGTACTTC; cdr3_aa: CASSSPNYEQYF; clone_size: NA; v_call: TRBV2; d_call: NA; j_call: TRBJ2-7
cdr3_nt: TGCAGCGTTGGGACAGGGGCAACGAACACCGGGGAGCTGTTTTTT; cdr3_aa: CSVGTGATNTGELFF; clone_size: NA; v_call: TRBV29-1; d_call: TRBD1; j_call: TRBJ2-2
cdr3_nt: TGTGCCAGCAGCTTAACGACTAGCGGCACAGATACGCAGTATTTT; cdr3_aa: CASSLTTSGTDTQYF; clone_size: NA; v_call: TRBV7-8; d_call: TRBD2; j_call: TRBJ2-3
cdr3_nt: TGTGCCACCGGTCAAGGTAGCGGGAGGAAGGCTTTCTTT; cdr3_aa: CATGQGSGRKAFF; clone_size: NA; v_call: TRBV15; d_call: NA; j_call: TRBJ1-1
cdr3_nt: TGTGCCAGCAGCTTACGGACAGGGCGGAGCACAGATACGCAGTATTTT; cdr3_aa: CASSLRTGRSTDTQYF; clone_size: NA; v_call: TRBV5-6; d_call: TRBD1; j_call: TRBJ2-3
cdr3_nt: TGTGCCATCAGTGACCCGACTAGCGGGGGCACAGATACGCAGTATTTT; cdr3_aa: CAISDPTSGGTDTQYF; clone_size: NA; v_call: TRBV10-3; d_call: TRBD2; j_call: TRBJ2-3
cdr3_nt: TGTGCCAGCTCACCTACTCGGGATACGCAGTATTTT; cdr3_aa: CASSPTRDTQYF; clone_size: once; v_call: TRBV18; d_call: NA; j_call: TRBJ2-3
cdr3_nt: TGTGCCAGCAGTCAACTAACAGGGACTGAAGCTTTCTTT; cdr3_aa: CASSQLTGTEAFF; clone_size: NA; v_call: TRBV7-9; d_call: NA; j_call: TRBJ1-1
cdr3_nt: TGTGCCAGCAGCTCCCTCACGGGACAGGGCGAGCAGTACTTC; cdr3_aa: CASSSLTGQGEQYF; clone_size: NA; v_call: TRBV5-4; d_call: TRBD1; j_call: TRBJ2-7
cdr3_nt: TGTGCCAGCAGCTTAGTACAGGGGGGAGATTCACCCCTCCACTTT; cdr3_aa: CASSLVQGGDSPLHF; clone_size: NA; v_call: TRBV7-9; d_call: TRBD1; j_call: TRBJ1-6
cdr3_nt: TGTGCCAGCAGCACGGCCGACAGGGCAAACACTGAAGCTTTCTTT; cdr3_aa: CASSTADRANTEAFF; clone_size: NA; v_call: TRBV11-3; d_call: TRBD1; j_call: TRBJ1-1
cdr3_nt: TGTGCCAGCAGTGGACAGGGTTTGGGCACCGGGGAGCTGTTTTTT; cdr3_aa: CASSGQGLGTGELFF; clone_size: once; v_call: TRBV2; d_call: TRBD1; j_call: TRBJ2-2
cdr3_nt: TGTGCCAGCAGTTACGGGGTCTCAGGGGGCTACGAGCAGTACTTC; cdr3_aa: CASSYGVSGGYEQYF; clone_size: NA; v_call: TRBV6-5; d_call: TRBD1; j_call: TRBJ2-7
cdr3_nt: TGCAGCGTTGAGACAGGGCTCGTGGCTAACTATGGCTACACCTTC; cdr3_aa: CSVETGLVANYGYTF; clone_size: once; v_call: TRBV29-1; d_call: TRBD1; j_call: TRBJ1-2
cdr3_nt: TGTGCCAGCAGTCGCCTCCAGGGGGAGGATGAGCAGTTCTTC; cdr3_aa: CASSRLQGEDEQFF; clone_size: NA; v_call: TRBV2; d_call: NA; j_call: TRBJ2-1
cdr3_nt: TGCTCTTCTAAGGGGCGGGGAAACACCGGGGAGCTGTTTTTT; cdr3_aa: CSSKGRGNTGELFF; clone_size: NA; v_call: TRBV2; d_call: NA; j_call: TRBJ2-2
cdr3_nt: TGTGCCAGCAGCTTAGCAGGGGGATTCGCTGAAGCTTTCTTT; cdr3_aa: CASSLAGGFAEAFF; clone_size: NA; v_call: TRBV7-2; d_call: NA; j_call: TRBJ1-1
cdr3_nt: TGTGCCAGCAGTTCAGATACAGGGTCATATACTGAAGCTTTCTTT; cdr3_aa: CASSSDTGSYTEAFF; clone_size: few; v_call: TRBV6-5; d_call: NA; j_call: TRBJ1-1
cdr3_nt: TGTGCCAGCAACCTGGGCAGAAGCTATGGCTACACCTTC; cdr3_aa: CASNLGRSYGYTF; clone_size: once; v_call: TRBV2; d_call: NA; j_call: TRBJ1-2
cdr3_nt: TGTGCCAGCTCCGAGAGGCGGGGGGGCGCAGATACGCAGTATTTT; cdr3_aa: CASSERRGGADTQYF; clone_size: NA; v_call: TRBV18; d_call: TRBD2; j_call: TRBJ2-3
cdr3_nt: TGTGCCAGCAGTAGGAACGGGGACACTGAAGCTTTCTTT; cdr3_aa: CASSRNGDTEAFF; clone_size: NA; v_call: TRBV6-5; d_call: NA; j_call: TRBJ1-1
cdr3_nt: TGTGCCAGCTCACCCGGGACAACCTACGAGCAGTACTTC; cdr3_aa: CASSPGTTYEQYF; clone_size: NA; v_call: TRBV18; d_call: NA; j_call: TRBJ2-7
cdr3_nt: TGTGCCAGCAGCCCGGGACTAGCGGACGAGCAGTACTTC; cdr3_aa: CASSPGLADEQYF; clone_size: NA; v_call: TRBV7-9; d_call: TRBD2; j_call: TRBJ2-7
cdr3_nt: TGCGCCAGCAGCTTAACAGGGGGGATAACCTACGAGCAGTACTTC; cdr3_aa: CASSLTGGITYEQYF; clone_size: NA; v_call: TRBV5-1; d_call: TRBD1; j_call: TRBJ2-7
cdr3_nt: TGTGCTAGCAGCCCTAGCCCGGCCACAGATACGCAGTATTTT; cdr3_aa: CASSPSPATDTQYF; clone_size: NA; v_call: TRBV7-7; d_call: NA; j_call: TRBJ2-3
cdr3_nt: TGTGCCAGCAGCACCCAGGGTGTGAGGGAGCTGTTTTTT; cdr3_aa: CASSTQGVRELFF; clone_size: NA; v_call: TRBV7-2; d_call: NA; j_call: TRBJ2-2